This T cell receptor beta chain comes out of a study of graft-versus-host responses after intestinal transplantation. Study background: Tacrolimus plus steroids were given to all recipients for approximately 3 years, preceded by anti-thymocyte globulin induction. The study's findings and limits: Early post-transplant HvG declines showed an association with peak circulating GvH clone levels. Detected in recipient marrow were GvH clones, some of which were first observed in ileum or blood. Clonal ratios of graft-versus-host to host-versus-graft in allografts were high for patients exhibiting graft-donor T cell macrochimerism.

Concerning this clone: Antigen: not known.

With 5 bases removed from V and 6 bases from J, the gap between germline ends came to 10 bases. The germline gives CDR1 LNHDA, CDR2 SQIVND (reference sequence). CDR3 length: 12 residues. Some clones are missing from TCRdb's copy, which holds only in-frame ones; the method was immunoSEQ multiplex PCR. The sample carries about 83,000 clones, less than 90% recorded once. The rearrangement joins TRBV19 to TRBJ1-2, with D possibly matching TRBD1 (5 bases). The source was unstimulated CD4+ T cells sorted from spleen or lymph node cells, collected before intestinal transplant. The source is a human donor who received an intestinal transplant. The CDR3 region is CASSPGRHGYTF. Here the CDR3 DNA reads TGTGCCAGTAGTCCAGGGAGGCATGGCTACACCTTC.